This T cell receptor beta chain was obtained from a study of cytomegalovirus exposure and HLA in healthy donors. PCR involved 60 Vbeta and 13 Jbeta primers. Measured with immunoSEQ multiplex PCR; TCRdb has only the in-frame clones, and not every one. The sample has under 200,000 clones; around 82% are singletons. CDR1 MDHEN and CDR2 SYDVKM come from the germline V gene. The CDR3 has 15 residues. Germline trimming cut 3 bases from V and 7 bases from J; bases unmatched to any gene: 9. The receptor was derived from a woman aged 30 to 39 in good health and CMV-seropositive. Source material: PBMCs. The chain couples TRBV28 to TRBJ2-7, with TRBD2 matching 10 bases. The chain's CDR3 is CASSFNLAGAGEQYF. CDR3 in DNA: TGTGCCAGCAGTTTCAACCTAGCGGGAGCGGGTGAGCAGTACTTC. Looking up the rest from reference TRBV28 and TRBJ2-7 gives the full variable domain: DVKVTQSSRYLVKRTGEKVFLECVQDMDHENMFWYRQDPGLGLRLIYFSYDVKMKEKGDIPEGYSVSREKKERFSLILESASTNQTSMYLCASSFNLAGAGEQYFGPGTRLTVT.